This is a list of T cell receptor beta chains from one sample in a study of molecular identifiers for immune sequencing clone quantification. TCRdb re-derived calls from the PCR reads in MiXCR, one entry per CDR3 protein. The data show 20,000 to 30,000 distinct CDR3 sequences, with about a sixth seen just once and about 0.99% held by the top ten. The material sequenced was naive CD8+ T cells from blood, with Jurkat cell RNA spiked in. The receptors originated from a human donor in good health. Some libraries in this study had Jurkat cell RNA spiked in. Both conserved end residues are part of each CDR3. The D gene is left open where the match is weak. The size of a clone is reported for some rows only, either as once, few or many, or as a class for expanded clones.

TRBJ1-1,many,TRBV6-5,-,CASSYGRGSAFF,TGTGCCAGCAGTTATGGTCGGGGGTCGGCTTTCTTT
TRBJ2-7,many,TRBV6-5,-,CASSFIREQGFEQYF,TGTGCCAGCAGTTTTATCCGGGAACAGGGTTTCGAGCAGTACTTC
TRBJ2-7,many,TRBV4-1,TRBD1,CASSLTPGQGTYEQYF,TGCGCCAGCAGCCTAACTCCGGGACAGGGGACCTACGAGCAGTACTTC
TRBJ1-5,medium-sized,TRBV30,-,CAWSVPENSNQPQHF,TGTGCCTGGAGTGTACCGGAGAATAGCAATCAGCCCCAGCATTTT
TRBJ2-7,many,TRBV28,-,CASSLGRPRHEQYF,TGTGCCAGCAGTTTAGGTCGCCCCCGCCACGAGCAGTACTTC
TRBJ2-3,many,TRBV29-1,TRBD2,CSATSGSTDTQYF,TGCAGCGCGACTAGCGGATCCACAGATACGCAGTATTTT
TRBJ2-5,many,TRBV9,TRBD1,CASSAGQGALETQYF,TGTGCCAGCAGCGCGGGACAGGGGGCTTTAGAGACCCAGTACTTC
TRBJ2-3,many,TRBV27,-,CASSLRQRTDAVDTQYF,TGTGCCAGCAGTTTGAGACAGAGGACGGACGCTGTAGATACGCAGTATTTT
TRBJ1-2,many,TRBV2,-,CASRDLDGTNYGYTF,TGTGCCAGCAGGGACCTGGACGGTACTAACTATGGCTACACCTTC
TRBJ2-2,many,TRBV11-2,-,CASSLGFVTENTGELFF,TGTGCCAGCAGCTTAGGCTTTGTGACAGAGAACACCGGGGAGCTGTTTTTT
TRBJ2-4,many,TRBV10-2,-,CASSTGLAKNIQYF,TGCGCCAGCAGTACAGGTCTAGCCAAAAACATTCAGTACTTC
TRBJ2-7,many,TRBV7-9,-,CASSALALPYEQYF,TGTGCCAGCAGCGCACTAGCTCTTCCCTACGAGCAGTACTTC
TRBJ2-7,-,TRBV11-2,-,CASSLDTSPGYEQYF,TGTGCCAGCAGCCTAGACACTAGCCCCGGTTACGAGCAGTACTTC
TRBJ2-1,-,TRBV20-1,-,CSARGPNGQFF,TGCAGTGCTAGAGGGCCCAATGGGCAGTTCTTC
TRBJ1-1,medium-sized,TRBV7-9,-,CASSLSTENTEAFF,TGTGCCAGCAGCTTATCGACAGAGAACACTGAAGCTTTCTTT
TRBJ1-5,many,TRBV4-3,-,CASSQEVYLDQPQHF,TGCGCCAGCAGCCAAGAGGTGTATTTGGATCAGCCCCAGCATTTT
TRBJ1-5,many,TRBV27,-,CASSPQGKGQPQHF,TGTGCCAGCAGTCCTCAGGGGAAAGGTCAGCCCCAGCATTTT
TRBJ1-4,many,TRBV3-1,TRBD1,CASSPRDSAVTKLFF,TGTGCCAGCAGCCCGAGGGACAGCGCTGTCACAAAACTGTTTTTT
TRBJ2-3,many,TRBV28,-,CASSFRGAGTDTQYF,TGTGCCAGCAGTTTTCGGGGGGCGGGCACAGATACGCAGTATTTT
TRBJ2-7,many,TRBV20-1,-,CSAEGVAGSYEQYF,TGCAGTGCTGAAGGGGTTGCAGGATCCTACGAGCAGTACTTC
TRBJ2-7,medium-sized,TRBV29-1,TRBD1,CSAYSGTGVGEQYF,TGCAGCGCCTACTCCGGGACAGGGGTTGGAGAGCAGTACTTC
TRBJ2-4,many,TRBV29-1,-,CAELAKNIQYF,TGCGCTGAGTTAGCCAAAAACATTCAGTACTTC
TRBJ2-7,-,TRBV29-1,-,CSVEVRGSGEQYF,TGCAGCGTTGAAGTTCGGGGTAGCGGCGAGCAGTACTTC
TRBJ2-1,many,TRBV29-1,-,CSVEQPGISFHNEQFF,TGCAGCGTTGAACAGCCCGGTATATCTTTCCACAATGAGCAGTTCTTC
TRBJ2-7,many,TRBV14,-,CASSQDPRGARYEQYF,TGTGCCAGCAGCCAAGACCCCCGGGGGGCTCGCTACGAGCAGTACTTC
TRBJ1-5,-,TRBV7-9,-,CASRQGGLGNQPQHF,TGTGCCAGCAGGCAAGGAGGGCTGGGCAATCAGCCCCAGCATTTT
TRBJ2-7,many,TRBV3-1,TRBD1,CASSPGTGGAYEQYF,TGTGCCAGCAGCCCCGGGACAGGGGGAGCGTACGAGCAGTACTTC
TRBJ2-3,-,TRBV18,-,CAGSPWGEESTDTQYF,TGTGCCGGCTCACCATGGGGGGAGGAAAGCACAGATACGCAGTACTTT
TRBJ2-7,many,TRBV2,TRBD1,CASSPRQGQFYEQYF,TGTGCCAGCAGTCCGCGACAGGGGCAGTTTTACGAGCAGTACTTC
TRBJ1-1,many,TRBV7-3,-,CASSLTGAANTEAFF,TGTGCCAGCAGCTTAACCGGGGCAGCGAACACTGAAGCTTTCTTT
TRBJ1-6,many,TRBV28,-,CASSDEVPKPLHF,TGTGCCAGCAGTGATGAGGTACCCAAACCCCTCCACTTT
TRBJ2-2,many,TRBV28,-,CASSSERLDNTGELFF,TGTGCCAGCAGTTCTGAGCGCCTTGACAACACCGGGGAGCTGTTTTTT
TRBJ2-4,many,TRBV7-8,-,CASSSDLAKNIQYF,TGTGCCAGCAGCTCCGATCTAGCCAAAAACATTCAGTACTTC
TRBJ1-6,many,TRBV7-9,-,CASSLGGLVYNSPLHF,TGTGCCAGCAGCTTAGGCGGTTTGGTTTATAATTCACCCCTCCACTTT
TRBJ2-2,many,TRBV20-1,-,CSARSLTRNTGELFF,TGCAGTGCTAGATCATTAACCCGGAACACCGGGGAGCTGTTTTTT
TRBJ1-5,many,TRBV7-6,-,CASSLDWGFDQPQHF,TGTGCCAGCAGCCTAGACTGGGGTTTCGATCAGCCCCAGCATTTT
TRBJ2-3,many,TRBV29-1,TRBD2,CSVELAGGLTDTQYF,TGCAGCGTTGAGCTAGCGGGGGGCCTCACAGATACGCAGTATTTT
TRBJ2-1,many,TRBV27,TRBD2,CASSLQLAGRAVQFF,TGTGCCAGCAGTTTACAACTAGCGGGAAGGGCCGTGCAGTTCTTC
TRBJ2-1,many,TRBV29-1,-,CSVEFVDSYNEQFF,TGCAGCGTTGAGTTTGTAGACTCCTACAATGAGCAGTTCTTC
TRBJ2-7,many,TRBV11-2,-,CASSLDRVAQLAEQYF,TGTGCCAGCAGCTTAGATCGTGTTGCCCAGTTGGCCGAGCAGTACTTC
TRBJ2-5,many,TRBV28,TRBD2,CATLNGLAGVPPQETQYF,TGTGCCACCCTAAACGGACTAGCGGGAGTCCCCCCCCAAGAGACCCAGTACTTC
TRBJ2-5,medium-sized,TRBV9,TRBD1,CASSGGRGFSQETQYF,TGTGCCAGCAGCGGAGGCAGGGGGTTCAGCCAAGAGACCCAGTACTTC
TRBJ1-2,many,TRBV27,TRBD1,CASSIDRGHSGYTF,TGTGCCAGCAGCATCGACAGGGGCCATTCCGGCTACACCTTC
TRBJ1-1,-,TRBV12-3/TRBV12-4,-,CASSLGSSVAEAFF,TGTGCCAGCAGTTTGGGCTCATCAGTCGCTGAAGCTTTCTTT
TRBJ1-1,-,TRBV3-1,-,CASSQEQGVNTEAFF,TGTGCCAGCAGCCAAGAACAGGGAGTGAACACTGAAGCTTTCTTT
TRBJ2-7,many,TRBV11-2,-,CASSYDGGFSYEQYF,TGTGCCAGCAGCTATGACGGAGGCTTCTCCTACGAGCAGTACTTC
TRBJ1-5,many,TRBV7-8,-,CASSFAGVGQPQHF,TGTGCCAGCAGCTTTGCAGGGGTAGGTCAGCCCCAGCATTTT
TRBJ2-3,many,TRBV11-2,TRBD1,CASSDVPGQASTDTQYF,TGTGCCAGCAGCGATGTTCCGGGACAGGCTAGCACAGATACGCAGTATTTT
TRBJ1-1,many,TRBV27,-,CASSLSAGFMNTEAFF,TGTGCCAGCAGTTTATCGGCGGGATTTATGAACACTGAAGCTTTCTTT